The clone carrying this T cell receptor beta chain is labeled medium-sized. The target antigen is unknown. The CDR3 extends over 16 amino acids. The V and J ends lost 1 base and 6 bases, in that order; junction bases with no gene match: 6. Germline CDR1 and CDR2: MGHRA and YSYEKL. This record belongs to a study of spatial heterogeneity in lung cancer. Study observations and caveats: Coverage of tumor T cells was estimated at roughly 7% for alpha chains and 13% for beta chains. For expanded intratumoral alpha and beta TCRs, counts tracked tumor mutation counts.

Sample time point: sample taken at primary tumor resection. TCRdb reprocessed the 5' RACE reads via MiXCR and lists one record per CDR3 protein. The table lists about 5,900 distinct CDR3 sequences, 15% to 20% of them singletons, with about 14% in the top ten. The chain uses TRBV4-1 and TRBJ2-1; 10 bases match TRBD2. This TCR was sampled from a male donor with early-stage non-small cell lung cancer. The specimen comprised lung tumor tissue, sampled at surgery. The DNA of the CDR3 is TGCGCCAGCAGCCAAGTTGGGACTAGCGAGATCAATGAGCAGTTCTTC. It translates to CASSQVGTSEINEQFF.